In this sample, the clone carrying this T cell receptor beta chain turned up many times. V lost 4 bases to trimming and J lost 3 bases; unmatched junction nucleotides: 2. Germline lookup yields CDR1 WNHNN and CDR2 SYGVQD (reference sequence). This CDR3 is built from 13 residues. This sample's time point: patch test 2, 6 weeks after DPC sensitization. Treatment meaning: therapeutic diphenylcyclopropenone sensitization with weekly scalp DPC. Extraction of total RNA was performed on unfractionated whole blood. MiXCR was run by TCRdb on the RACE reads, yielding one entry per CDR3 protein. The repertoire holds about 54,000 distinct CDR3 sequences, with around 9.5% as singletons. These data originate in a study of human T cells and chemical hapten exposure. Study in general: TCR yields differed between samples (mainly from small differences in pooled library volume).

The gene calls are TRBV10-1 and TRBJ1-2; 7 nucleotides line up with TRBD1. The specimen comprised whole blood, sampled in connection with sensitization to the hapten diphenylcyclopropenone (DPC). The receptor comes from a woman aged 45-65 years with alopecia areata. Some clones in this sample may be carry-over from other donors' samples. CDR3: CASSGTGDYGYTF. The CDR3 region has the DNA TGCGCCAGCAGTGGAACAGGGGACTATGGCTACACCTTC.